One and the same sample provided the 29 T cell receptor beta chains below, sequenced in a study of beta chain features in type 1 diabetes. General study findings and limits: In all four CD4+ subsets, TCRB CDR3 length was significantly, moderately reduced in type 1 diabetes.

The investigators reverse transcribed all of the isolated RNA, so they sequenced expressed TCRB transcripts. TCRdb's table, derived via immunoSEQ multiplex PCR, lists solely in-frame clones and lacks some. The sample gives a few hundred thousand clones, over 9.5% of which show up once; 0.008% to 0.011% is in the top ten. The antigens these receptors bind are not known. Sequenced material: naive CD4+ T cells from blood. The receptors come from a woman aged 18-29 years with type 1 diabetes.

The genes are TRBV4-3 and TRBJ1-4; 9 bases are a match to TRBD1. J was trimmed by 8 bases and V by 0 bases; bases with no gene match: 7. This CDR3 comprises 16 residues. Germline CDR1 and CDR2: LGHNA and YSLEER. The CDR3 is CASSQDHHRGREKLFF. CDR3 DNA sequence: TGCGCCAGCAGCCAAGATCACCACAGGGGGCGAGAAAAACTGTTTTTT.

This chain uses TRBV7-2 with TRBJ2-1; 10 bases match TRBD1. The CDR3 runs 15 residues. The junction had 3 bases not matched to a gene; V was cut back by 5 bases and J by 2 bases. Germline values: CDR1 SGHTA, CDR2 FQGNSA. The DNA for the CDR3 is TGTGCCAGCAGCCCGGGACAGGGGACCTACAATGAGCAGTTCTTC. It codes for CASSPGQGTYNEQFF.

The CDR3 region has the DNA TGCAGCGTTGAAGGGGCGACAGTCTCTGGAAACACCATATATTTT. Translating it yields CSVEGATVSGNTIYF. This rearrangement joins TRBV29-1 to TRBJ1-3; TRBD1 is a possible D gene (5 bases). The length of the CDR3 is 15 residues. Trimming pared 1 base from V and 0 bases from J, leaving 10 bases between. Germline CDR1 is SQVTM and CDR2 is ANQGSEA.

This clone has just a few counts. The chain joins TRBV18 to TRBJ1-5; 8 nucleotides match TRBD1. Losses at the gene ends were 3 bases for V and 4 bases for J; bases not matched to a gene: 8. CDR1 KGHSH and CDR2 LQKENI come from the germline V gene. The CDR3 is 16 amino acids. The DNA for the CDR3 is TGTGCCAGCTCACCCTACGAACAGGGGGATAATCAGCCCCAGCATTTT. Amino acid sequence: CASSPYEQGDNQPQHF.

This clone turned up a few times. This chain uses TRBV7-9 with TRBJ2-3; 9 nucleotides agree with TRBD2. There are 15 residues in the CDR3. Trimming removed 1 base from V and 5 bases from J; junction bases left unmatched: 4. Germline V gene data show CDR1 as SEHNR and CDR2 as FQNEAQ (reference sequence). CDR3 sequence reads: CASSLGGGAGDTQYF. CDR3 coding DNA: TGTGCCAGCAGCTTAGGCGGGGGGGCCGGAGATACGCAGTATTTT.

The V call is TRBV28, the J call TRBJ2-7; 7 positions agree with TRBD1. CDR1 MDHEN and CDR2 SYDVKM come from the germline V gene. There are 14 residues in the CDR3. V was clipped by 6 bases and J by 2 bases; unmatched bases: 7. CDR3 residues: CASSSQQGTYEQYF. The CDR3 region has the DNA TGTGCCAGCAGCTCTCAACAGGGGACCTACGAGCAGTACTTC.

This chain joins TRBV19 and TRBJ1-4; D gene unclear. This CDR3 has 11 residues. Germline loops: CDR1 LNHDA, CDR2 SQIVND (reference sequence). V was shortened by 8 bases and J by 3 bases, with 4 bases between the two germline ends. CDR3 sequence reads: CASFANEKLFF. CDR3 DNA: TGTGCCAGTTTCGCTAATGAAAAACTGTTTTTT. Based on the CDR3 plus reference TRBV19 and TRBJ1-4, the full variable domain is DGGITQSPKYLFRKEGQNVTLSCEQNLNHDAMYWYRQDPGQGLRLIYYSQIVNDFQKGDIAEGYSVSREKKESFPLTVTSAQKNPTAFYLCASFANEKLFFGSGTQLSVL.

This rearrangement joins TRBV18 to TRBJ1-5; no clear D gene. CDR1 and CDR2 (germline): KGHSH, LQKENI. CDR3 length: 12 amino acids. V shed 0 bases and J shed 8 bases, with 5 bases lying between them. The CDR3 loop is CASSPPSEPQHF. The CDR3 nucleotides are TGTGCCAGCTCACCACCGTCAGAGCCCCAGCATTTT.

A few counts support this clone. This rearrangement joins TRBV9 to TRBJ2-7; TRBD1 agrees at 7 bases. Unmatched junction bases numbered 1, after V lost 3 bases and J lost 1 base. CDR1 is SGDLS, CDR2 YYNGEE, per germline. This CDR3 has 13 amino acids. CDR3 region: CASSGRGSYEQYF. The CDR3 DNA reads TGTGCCAGCAGCGGCAGGGGGTCCTACGAGCAGTACTTC.

This clone was seen a handful of times. As DNA, the CDR3 is TGTGCCAGCAGCTTTAGGAGGTCCGGGGAGCTGTTTTTT. It translates to CASSFRRSGELFF. The chain joins TRBV11-1 to TRBJ2-2; D is possibly TRBD2 (5 bases). Germline assignment: CDR1 SGHAT and CDR2 FQDESV (reference sequence). The CDR3 is 13 residues long. V shed 3 bases and J shed 6 bases, with 8 bases lying between them.

The chain joins TRBV7-2 to TRBJ1-3; perhaps TRBD1 as D (6 bases). The CDR3 has 16 residues. Per the germline V gene, CDR1 is SGHTA and CDR2 is FQGNSA. Trimming left V 1 base short and J 0 bases short, with 10 bases between. In DNA form, the CDR3 reads TGTGCCAGCAGCTTAGAGGGACACATCTCTGGAAACACCATATATTTT. It is translated as CASSLEGHISGNTIYF.

This clone turned up a few times. This rearrangement joins TRBV9 to TRBJ2-7; D might be TRBD1 (6 bases). V lost 0 bases to trimming and J lost 7 bases, with 26 bases between them. CDR1 is SGDLS and CDR2 is YYNGEE in the germline V gene. This CDR3 region has 18 residues. The CDR3 nucleotides are TGTGCCAGCAGCGTAGCTGGGGGCCCGAGCCGCCGGTCGGGAGAGCAGTACTTC. Protein product: CASSVAGGPSRRSGEQYF. The whole variable domain, filled in from reference TRBV9 and TRBJ2-7, reads DSGVTQTPKHLITATGQRVTLRCSPRSGDLSVYWYQQSLDQGLQFLIQYYNGEERAKGNILERFSAQQFPDLHSELNLSSLELGDSALYFCASSVAGGPSRRSGEQYFGPGTRLTVT.

This clone was seen only a few times. V is TRBV10-3 and J is TRBJ2-1, with 13 bases identical to TRBD2. V lost 4 bases, J lost 15 bases, and 3 bases stayed unmatched. The CDR3 consists of 12 residues. Germline CDR1 reads ENHRY; CDR2 reads SYGVKD. The CDR3 is CAISGTSGSGFF. The CDR3 DNA is TGTGCCATCAGTGGGACTAGCGGGAGTGGGTTCTTC.

The V and J genes are TRBV2 and TRBJ2-5, with unresolved D. The CDR3 loop spans 14 amino acids. V gave up 6 bases and J gave up 1 base, with 12 bases separating them. Germline V lookup: CDR1 SNHLY, CDR2 FYNNEI. The CDR3, as DNA: TGTGCCAGCAGGGTTACAATGGCCCAAGAGACCCAGTACTTC. This gives the protein CASRVTMAQETQYF. The entire variable domain, with the rest obtained from reference TRBV2 and TRBJ2-5, is as follows: EPEVTQTPSHQVTQMGQEVILRCVPISNHLYFYWYRQILGQKVEFLVSFYNNEISEKSEIFDDQFSVERPDGSNFTLKIRSTKLEDSAMYFCASRVTMAQETQYFGPGTRLLVL.

This clone was seen a handful of times. The chain combines TRBV30 with TRBJ2-7; TRBD2 matches 7 bases. This CDR3 is built from 12 residues. J gave up 4 bases and V 8 bases, and 8 bases lay outside the gene matches. Per the germline V gene, CDR1 is GTSNPN and CDR2 is SVGIG (reference sequence). The CDR3 sequence is CAGGSGIYEQYF. The CDR3 nucleotides read TGTGCCGGGGGGAGCGGGATATACGAGCAGTACTTC.

The rearrangement uses TRBV27 and TRBJ2-7; the D gene is possibly TRBD2 (5 bases). V lost 3 bases and J 6 bases, leaving 12 bases between the germline ends. The CDR3 is 13 amino acids. Germline loops: CDR1 MNHEY, CDR2 SMNVEV (reference sequence). CDR3 DNA: TGTGCCAGCAGTTTCCAAGGTGGGAGCGAGCAGTACTTC. This sequence encodes CASSFQGGSEQYF.

This clone was detected a few times. This chain joins TRBV30 and TRBJ2-5; 9 nucleotides match TRBD1. V gave up 3 bases and J gave up 5 bases; unmatched junction bases: 13. Germline V gives CDR1 GTSNPN, CDR2 SVGIG (reference sequence). This CDR3 has 16 residues. The CDR3 loop reads CAWRHKPGQGEETQYF. The CDR3, as DNA: TGTGCCTGGAGGCATAAGCCGGGACAGGGTGAGGAGACCCAGTACTTC.

V usage is TRBV11-2 and J usage is TRBJ1-2; TRBD1 matches 8 bases. V lost 4 bases and J lost 3; bases outside the gene matches: 1. Germline CDR1 reads SGHAT; CDR2 reads FQNNGV. The CDR3 consists of 13 residues. In DNA form, the CDR3 reads TGTGCCAGCAGCTCGGACAGGGACTATGGCTACACCTTC. Translated, it gives CASSSDRDYGYTF.

The chain couples TRBV28 to TRBJ1-2; D is perhaps TRBD1 (5 bases). Germline V CDR1 and CDR2: MDHEN, SYDVKM. The CDR3 covers 17 residues. The V end was cut by 1 base, the J end by 2 bases, with 17 bases between. The CDR3 nucleotides read TGTGCCAGCAGTTTATATACCTCAGGGTCGTGGAACTATGGCTACACCTTC. Its translation: CASSLYTSGSWNYGYTF.

This clone has just a few counts. The chain couples TRBV20-1 to TRBJ1-2, with D hard to call. CDR1 DFQATT and CDR2 SNEGSKA come from the germline V gene (reference sequence). This CDR3 has 10 residues. Trimming pared 4 bases from V and 3 bases from J, leaving 3 bases between. DNA for the CDR3: TGCAGTGCTACAGACTATGGCTACACCTTC. This codes for CSATDYGYTF.

This clone showed up just a few times. J is TRBJ2-1 and V is TRBV11-3; D is possibly TRBD2 (5 bases). Between the trimmed V and J ends, which lost 3 bases and 9 bases, there was a span of 15 bases. Germline V lookup: CDR1 SGHNT, CDR2 YENEEA. The CDR3 is made up of 14 amino acids. CDR3 bases: TGTGCCAGCAGCTTCGAACTAGGCGCGGGTGAGCAGTTCTTC. Amino acids: CASSFELGAGEQFF.

In its sample, this clone was seen a few times. In the same sample, other DNA sequences code for this CDR3. The chain carries TRBV5-1 and TRBJ2-5; no definite D call. The ends were cut back, 0 bases at V and 5 bases at J, with 8 bases in the middle. Germline V gene sequence: CDR1 SGHRS, CDR2 YFSETQ. This CDR3 has 13 residues. The CDR3, as DNA: TGCGCCAGCAGCTTGGCCCCCGGGGAGACCCAGTACTTC. Translation gives CASSLAPGETQYF.

The V and J genes are TRBV18 and TRBJ2-4, with 8 bases that match TRBD1. Germline CDR1 is KGHSH and CDR2 is LQKENI. The CDR3 covers 15 residues. V lost 0 bases and J lost 8; bases outside the gene matches: 6. In DNA, the CDR3 is TGTGCCAGCTCACCACCGTCCAGGGGGCAGTACATTCAGTACTTC. It is translated as CASSPPSRGQYIQYF.

In this sample, this clone turned up a few times. The V call is TRBV5-6, the J call TRBJ1-1, with 7 bases aligning to TRBD1. The CDR3 covers 14 residues. Germline CDR1 and CDR2: SGHDT and YYEEEE. V gave up 4 bases and J gave up 4 bases; unmatched junction bases: 7. The CDR3 coding sequence is TGTGCCAGCAGCGGGGACAGCCAATTCACTGAAGCTTTCTTT. This translates into CASSGDSQFTEAFF. The entire variable domain, with the rest obtained from reference TRBV5-6 and TRBJ1-1, is as follows: DAGVTQSPTHLIKTRGQQVTLRCSPKSGHDTVSWYQQALGQGPQFIFQYYEEEERQRGNFPDRFSGHQFPNYSSELNVNALLLGDSALYLCASSGDSQFTEAFFGQGTRLTVV.

This clone was counted between two and nine times. Sequence at one end of the junction differs from germline and may be a read error. V usage is TRBV9 and J usage is TRBJ2-3; a weak D match, TRBD2 (6 bases). Germline values: CDR1 SGDLS, CDR2 YYNGEE. The CDR3 is 13 residues long. The chain's CDR3 is CASSAGSRDSSIF. CDR3 coding DNA: TGTGCCAGCAGCGCGGGATCGCGGGACTCTTCAATTTTT.

This clone was picked up a small number of times. The chain couples TRBV4-1 to TRBJ2-4, with TRBD2 identical over 9 bases. Germline loops: CDR1 MGHRA, CDR2 YSYEKL. With 1 base clipped from V and 8 bases from J, the junction kept 12 bases outside the gene matches. CDR3 size: 17 residues. CDR3 DNA sequence: TGCGCCAGCAGCCAAGCCCGACTAGCGGACCCGCGGGACATTCAGTACTTC. Translating gives CASSQARLADPRDIQYF.

The rearrangement links TRBV19 to TRBJ2-1; 7 bases line up with TRBD1. Germline values: CDR1 LNHDA, CDR2 SQIVND (reference sequence). V shed 4 bases and J 0 bases; nucleotides not matched to a gene: 12. This CDR3 spans 18 amino acids. The CDR3 sequence: CASSTPQGQLSSYNEQFF. The CDR3 DNA follows: TGTGCCAGTAGTACCCCACAGGGACAGTTGAGCTCCTACAATGAGCAGTTCTTC.

The chain joins TRBV27 to TRBJ2-1, with 9 bases matching TRBD1. The V segment lost 3 bases and the J segment 6 bases; nucleotides outside the gene matches: 6. This CDR3 spans 15 amino acids. Germline lookup yields CDR1 MNHEY and CDR2 SMNVEV (reference sequence). CDR3 amino acids: CASSLRDRVVNEQFF. The CDR3 DNA reads TGTGCCAGCAGTTTGAGGGACAGGGTAGTCAATGAGCAGTTCTTC.

The chain's CDR3 is CASRLGTVQEKLFF. CDR3 sequence (DNA): TGTGCCAGCAGGTTAGGGACAGTACAAGAAAAACTGTTTTTT. This rearrangement joins TRBV7-3 to TRBJ1-4, with 7 nucleotides matching TRBD1. Germline V CDR1 and CDR2: SGHTA, FQGTGA. V was pared by 6 bases and J by 8 bases, with 9 bases of the junction left unmatched. The CDR3 loop spans 14 amino acids.